These T cell receptor beta chains were read from a single sample in a study of blood T cell repertoires in COVID-19. Assay: immunoSEQ multiplex PCR; the TCRdb copy retains only in-frame clones and omits some. There are roughly 350,000 clones in the sample; 88% occur only once, and roughly 6.6% lies in the top ten. The sequenced sample was peripheral blood. All receptors come from a woman aged 70-85 years with COVID-19, enrolled during active disease. CDR3s include the opening cysteine and the closing phenylalanine or tryptophan. A D gene is named only where the DNA matches it firmly. The size of a clone is reported for some rows only, either as once, few or many, or as a class for expanded clones.

v_gene: TRBV7-3; len: 15; abundance: few; j_gene: TRBJ1-3; d_gene: NA; CDR3nt: TGTGCCAGCAGCCCCCAAGCAGGCTCTGGAAACACCATATATTTT; CDR3aa: CASSPQAGSGNTIYF
v_gene: TRBV27; len: 17; abundance: few; j_gene: TRBJ1-1; d_gene: TRBD1; CDR3nt: TGTGCCAGCAGTCCAGAGGGGACAGGGAAGGCCAACACTGAAGCTTTCTTT; CDR3aa: CASSPEGTGKANTEAFF
v_gene: TRBV10-1; len: 13; abundance: NA; j_gene: TRBJ1-1; d_gene: TRBD1; CDR3nt: TGCGCCAGCAGTGAGGACAGGGAAACTGAAGCTTTCTTT; CDR3aa: CASSEDRETEAFF
v_gene: TRBV11-2; len: 13; abundance: few; j_gene: TRBJ1-2; d_gene: NA; CDR3nt: TGTGCCAGCAGCTTATACACGAACTATGGCTACACCTTC; CDR3aa: CASSLYTNYGYTF
v_gene: TRBV27; len: 14; abundance: NA; j_gene: TRBJ1-1; d_gene: TRBD1; CDR3nt: TGTGCCAGCAGAAGACAGGGAGGTAGCACTGAAGCTTTCTTT; CDR3aa: CASRRQGGSTEAFF
v_gene: TRBV5-6; len: 16; abundance: NA; j_gene: TRBJ1-5; d_gene: TRBD1; CDR3nt: TGTGCCAGCAGCTTGGGACAGGGGTTGGGCAATCAGCCCCAGCATTTT; CDR3aa: CASSLGQGLGNQPQHF
v_gene: TRBV5-1; len: 15; abundance: NA; j_gene: TRBJ2-2; d_gene: TRBD2; CDR3nt: TGCGCCAGCAGCACGGGACTAGTAAACACCGGGGAGCTGTTTTTT; CDR3aa: CASSTGLVNTGELFF
v_gene: TRBV15; len: 13; abundance: once; j_gene: TRBJ2-7; d_gene: NA; CDR3nt: TGTGCCACCAGCACCTTAGCGGCTCGGGAGCAGTACTTC; CDR3aa: CATSTLAAREQYF
v_gene: TRBV11-2; len: 11; abundance: NA; j_gene: TRBJ1-4; d_gene: NA; CDR3nt: TGTGCCAGCAGCTTCGGTGAAAAACTGTTTTTT; CDR3aa: CASSFGEKLFF
v_gene: TRBV19; len: 13; abundance: NA; j_gene: TRBJ2-4; d_gene: NA; CDR3nt: TGTGCCAGTAGTATAGATGCGGGCAACATTCAGTACTTC; CDR3aa: CASSIDAGNIQYF
v_gene: TRBV3-1/TRBV3-2; len: 18; abundance: NA; j_gene: TRBJ1-5; d_gene: NA; CDR3nt: TGTGCCAGCAGCCATACGAACCGCGAGACAGAGGAAGGTCAGCCCCAGCATTTT; CDR3aa: CASSHTNRETEEGQPQHF
v_gene: TRBV9; len: 15; abundance: NA; j_gene: TRBJ1-5; d_gene: TRBD1; CDR3nt: TGTGCCAGCAGCGTTGGAGGGGGCCGGGATCAGCCCCAGCATTTT; CDR3aa: CASSVGGGRDQPQHF
v_gene: TRBV18; len: 14; abundance: NA; j_gene: TRBJ1-6; d_gene: TRBD1; CDR3nt: TGTGCCAGCTCACGACAGGGTACGGAATCACCCCTCCACTTT; CDR3aa: CASSRQGTESPLHF
v_gene: TRBV19; len: 15; abundance: NA; j_gene: TRBJ1-2; d_gene: NA; CDR3nt: TGTGCCTCCGAGGCTCGGAATTCTTTCGGCTATGGCTACACCTTC; CDR3aa: CASEARNSFGYGYTF
v_gene: TRBV6-6; len: 13; abundance: once; j_gene: TRBJ1-2; d_gene: NA; CDR3nt: TGTGCCAGCAGTTCCGGGACAATTGGCGGCTACACCTTC; CDR3aa: CASSSGTIGGYTF
v_gene: TRBV4-1; len: 13; abundance: NA; j_gene: TRBJ1-2; d_gene: TRBD1; CDR3nt: TGCGCCAGCAGCCAAGGGGGACAGTATGGCTACACCTTC; CDR3aa: CASSQGGQYGYTF
v_gene: TRBV10-1; len: 11; abundance: NA; j_gene: TRBJ2-1; d_gene: NA; CDR3nt: TGCGCCAGCAGTGGCGTAGGGGAACAATTCTTC; CDR3aa: CASSGVGEQFF
v_gene: TRBV5-1; len: 12; abundance: NA; j_gene: TRBJ1-2; d_gene: TRBD1; CDR3nt: TGCGCCAGCAGCTTACAGGGGAATGGCTACACCTTC; CDR3aa: CASSLQGNGYTF
v_gene: TRBV30; len: 14; abundance: NA; j_gene: TRBJ2-7; d_gene: TRBD1; CDR3nt: TGTGCCTGGAGTGTTGGGGCAGGGGGCGACGAGCAGTACTTC; CDR3aa: CAWSVGAGGDEQYF
v_gene: TRBV6-2/TRBV6-3; len: 15; abundance: NA; j_gene: TRBJ2-1; d_gene: TRBD1; CDR3nt: TGTGCCAGCAGTTGGACAGGGGTTACGCACAATGAGCAGTTCTTC; CDR3aa: CASSWTGVTHNEQFF
v_gene: TRBV12-3/TRBV12-4; len: 13; abundance: NA; j_gene: TRBJ1-1; d_gene: NA; CDR3nt: TGTGCCAGCAGTTTAAGCAGGGAACGAAAAGCTTTCTTT; CDR3aa: CASSLSRERKAFF
v_gene: TRBV4-3; len: 15; abundance: NA; j_gene: TRBJ1-1; d_gene: TRBD1; CDR3nt: TGCGCCAGCAGCCAAGATGGCGGGACAGGGGTGAATGCTTTCTTT; CDR3aa: CASSQDGGTGVNAFF
v_gene: TRBV12-3/TRBV12-4; len: 11; abundance: NA; j_gene: TRBJ2-4; d_gene: NA; CDR3nt: TGTGCCAGCAGTTCAAAAAACATTCAGTACTTC; CDR3aa: CASSSKNIQYF
v_gene: TRBV5-1; len: 13; abundance: NA; j_gene: TRBJ1-3; d_gene: TRBD1; CDR3nt: TGCGCCAGTTCGACAGGGGAAGGAAACACCATATATTTT; CDR3aa: CASSTGEGNTIYF
v_gene: TRBV6-6; len: 15; abundance: NA; j_gene: TRBJ2-7; d_gene: TRBD2; CDR3nt: TGTGCCGCTCGTGGGGGAGCGGGGGGTTCCTACGAGCAGTACTTC; CDR3aa: CAARGGAGGSYEQYF
v_gene: TRBV4-1; len: 15; abundance: few; j_gene: TRBJ2-7; d_gene: NA; CDR3nt: TGCGCCAGCAGCCTCGACAGCGCCGCTAGATACGAGCAGTACTTC; CDR3aa: CASSLDSAARYEQYF